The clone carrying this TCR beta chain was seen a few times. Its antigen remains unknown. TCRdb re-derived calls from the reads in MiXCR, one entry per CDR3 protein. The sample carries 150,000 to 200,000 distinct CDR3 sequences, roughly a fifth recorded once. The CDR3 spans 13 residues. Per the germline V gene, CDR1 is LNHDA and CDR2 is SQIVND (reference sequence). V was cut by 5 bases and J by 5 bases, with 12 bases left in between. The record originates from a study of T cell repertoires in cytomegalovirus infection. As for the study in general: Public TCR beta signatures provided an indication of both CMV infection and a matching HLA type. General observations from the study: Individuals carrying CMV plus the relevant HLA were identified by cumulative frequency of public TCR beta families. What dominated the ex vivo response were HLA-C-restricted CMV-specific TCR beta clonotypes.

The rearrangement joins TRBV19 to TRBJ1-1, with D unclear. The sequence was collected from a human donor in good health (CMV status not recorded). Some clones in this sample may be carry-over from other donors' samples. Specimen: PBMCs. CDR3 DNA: TGTGCCAGTAGTGAAAAGGGAATAACTGAAGCTTTCTTT. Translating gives CASSEKGITEAFF. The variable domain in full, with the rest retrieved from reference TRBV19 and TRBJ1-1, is DGGITQSPKYLFRKEGQNVTLSCEQNLNHDAMYWYRQDPGQGLRLIYYSQIVNDFQKGDIAEGYSVSREKKESFPLTVTSAQKNPTAFYLCASSEKGITEAFFGQGTRLTVV.